The TCR beta chain under discussion was sequenced for a study of T cell responses to AZD1222 COVID-19 vaccine. Looking at the study overall: Second-dose recipients at about 4 or about 12 weeks were treated as one pooled group.

General study results and limits: A mostly white British donor set with more females was recruited, and clonal diversity was possibly underestimated. Baseline seropositivity characterized only a handful of AZD1222 recipients. When two AZD1222 doses had been given, Spike-specific TCR breadth and depth rose.

This clone has just one count. The antigen remains undetermined. This CDR3 contains 15 residues. Trimming at V came to 3 bases and at J to 5 bases, leaving 9 bases not matched to a gene. Germline CDR1 and CDR2: MDHEN and SYDVKM. Profiled with immunoSEQ multiplex PCR; TCRdb holds only in-frame clones, not every one. The sample has roughly 45,000 clones, 60% to 85% seen once; the top ten hold around 7%. The source was peripheral blood, collected on day 0 of AZD1222 vaccination. The genes are TRBV28 and TRBJ1-1; TRBD1 matches at 7 bases. This TCR derives from an adult in good health. DNA for the CDR3: TGTGCCAGCAGTTTGGCCCTCAGGGGGATTACTGAAGCTTTCTTT. This translates into CASSLALRGITEAFF.